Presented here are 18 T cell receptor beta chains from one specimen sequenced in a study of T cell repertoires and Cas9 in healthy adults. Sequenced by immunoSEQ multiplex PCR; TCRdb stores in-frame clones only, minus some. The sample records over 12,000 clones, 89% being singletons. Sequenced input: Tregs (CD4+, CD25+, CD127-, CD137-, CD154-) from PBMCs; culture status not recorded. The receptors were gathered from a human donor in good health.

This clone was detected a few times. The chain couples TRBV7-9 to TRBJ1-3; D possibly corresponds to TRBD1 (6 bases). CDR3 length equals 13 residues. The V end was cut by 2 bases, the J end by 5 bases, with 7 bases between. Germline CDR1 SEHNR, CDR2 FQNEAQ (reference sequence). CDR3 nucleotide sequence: TGTGCCAGCAGCTTACAGGGGAGAAACACCATATATTTT. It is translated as CASSLQGRNTIYF.

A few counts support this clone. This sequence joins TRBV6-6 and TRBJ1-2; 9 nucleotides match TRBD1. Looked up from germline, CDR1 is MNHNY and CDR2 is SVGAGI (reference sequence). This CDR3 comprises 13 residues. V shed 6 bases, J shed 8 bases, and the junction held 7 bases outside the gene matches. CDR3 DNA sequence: TGTGCCAGCAGAAACCGGGACAGGGAGGGCTACACCTTC. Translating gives CASRNRDREGYTF.

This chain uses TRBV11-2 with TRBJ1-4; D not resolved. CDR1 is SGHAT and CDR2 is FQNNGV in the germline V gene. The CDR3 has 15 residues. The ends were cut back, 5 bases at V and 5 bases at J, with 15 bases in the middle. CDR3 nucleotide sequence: TGTGCCAGCAGCCGGCAGGCCGGACCAAATGAAAAACTGTTTTTT. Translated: CASSRQAGPNEKLFF.

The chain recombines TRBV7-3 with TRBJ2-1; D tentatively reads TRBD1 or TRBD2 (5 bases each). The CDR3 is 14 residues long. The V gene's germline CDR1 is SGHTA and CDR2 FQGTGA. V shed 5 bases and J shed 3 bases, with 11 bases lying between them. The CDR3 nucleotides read TGTGCCAGCAGCACCCGGGGCAACTACAATGAGCAGTTCTTC. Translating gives CASSTRGNYNEQFF.

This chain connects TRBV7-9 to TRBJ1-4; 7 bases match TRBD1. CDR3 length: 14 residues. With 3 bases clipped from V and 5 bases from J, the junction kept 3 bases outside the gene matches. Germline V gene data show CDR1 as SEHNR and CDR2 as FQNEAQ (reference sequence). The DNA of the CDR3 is TGTGCCAGCAGCTTGGGGACAGCGAATGAAAAACTGTTTTTT. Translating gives CASSLGTANEKLFF.

The CDR3 DNA sequence: TGTGCCAGCAGTCGCCAGGGGGACTCCGCCGGCTACACCTTC. This encodes CASSRQGDSAGYTF. V and J are TRBV6-6 and TRBJ1-2, with 7 bases lining up with TRBD1. CDR1 and CDR2 (germline): MNHNY, SVGAGI (reference sequence). The CDR3 is made up of 14 amino acids. V shed 5 bases and J 8 bases; nucleotides not matched to a gene: 11.

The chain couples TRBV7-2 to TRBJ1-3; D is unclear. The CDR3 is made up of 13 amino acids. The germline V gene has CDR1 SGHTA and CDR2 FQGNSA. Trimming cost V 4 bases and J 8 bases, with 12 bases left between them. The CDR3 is CASSYLGGDTIYF. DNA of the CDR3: TGTGCCAGCAGCTACCTCGGCGGAGACACCATATATTTT.

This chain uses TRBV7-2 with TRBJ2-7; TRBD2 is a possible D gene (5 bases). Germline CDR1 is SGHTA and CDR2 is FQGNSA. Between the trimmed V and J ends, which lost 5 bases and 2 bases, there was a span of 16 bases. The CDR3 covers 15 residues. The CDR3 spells CASSPSSLGTYEQYF. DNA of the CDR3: TGTGCCAGCAGCCCTAGCAGTCTGGGAACCTACGAGCAGTACTTC.

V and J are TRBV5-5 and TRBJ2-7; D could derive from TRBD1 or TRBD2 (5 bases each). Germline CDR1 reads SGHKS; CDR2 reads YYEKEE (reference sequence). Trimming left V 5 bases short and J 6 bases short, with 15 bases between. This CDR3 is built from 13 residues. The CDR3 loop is CASRGPGTGEQYV. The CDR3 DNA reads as TGTGCCAGCAGGGGTCCCGGGACCGGCGAGCAGTACGTC.

CDR3 coding DNA: TGTGCCAGCAGCCCGTTAGCGGGCCGAGCAGGAGATACGCAGTATTTT. Translation: CASSPLAGRAGDTQYF. This rearrangement joins TRBV2 to TRBJ2-3, with 7 positions matching TRBD2. This CDR3 comprises 16 residues. Germline CDR1 SNHLY, CDR2 FYNNEI. With 6 bases clipped from V and 5 bases from J, the junction kept 14 bases outside the gene matches. The variable domain in full, with the rest retrieved from reference TRBV2 and TRBJ2-3, is EPEVTQTPSHQVTQMGQEVILRCVPISNHLYFYWYRQILGQKVEFLVSFYNNEISEKSEIFDDQFSVERPDGSNFTLKIRSTKLEDSAMYFCASSPLAGRAGDTQYFGPGTRLTVL.

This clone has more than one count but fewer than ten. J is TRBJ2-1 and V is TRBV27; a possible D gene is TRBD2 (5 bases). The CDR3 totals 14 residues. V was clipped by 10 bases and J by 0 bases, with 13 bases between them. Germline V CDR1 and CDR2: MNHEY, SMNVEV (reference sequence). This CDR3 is CATPWESSYNEQFF. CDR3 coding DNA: TGTGCCACCCCCTGGGAGAGCTCCTACAATGAGCAGTTCTTC.

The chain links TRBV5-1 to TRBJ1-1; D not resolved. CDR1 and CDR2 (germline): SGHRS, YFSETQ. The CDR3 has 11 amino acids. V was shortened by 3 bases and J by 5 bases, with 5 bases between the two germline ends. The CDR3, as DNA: TGCGCCAGCAGCTCTGAGACTGAAGCTTTCTTT. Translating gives CASSSETEAFF. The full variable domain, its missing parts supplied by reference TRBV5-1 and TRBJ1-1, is KAGVTQTPRYLIKTRGQQVTLSCSPISGHRSVSWYQQTPGQGLQFLFEYFSETQRNKGNFPGRFSGRQFSNSRSEMNVSTLELGDSALYLCASSSETEAFFGQGTRLTVV.

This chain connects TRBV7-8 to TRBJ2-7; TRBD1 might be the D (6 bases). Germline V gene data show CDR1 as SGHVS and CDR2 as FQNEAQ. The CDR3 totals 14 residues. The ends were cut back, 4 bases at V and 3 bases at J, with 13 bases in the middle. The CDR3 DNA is TGTGCCAGCAGCTCCAGGGGATCGATCTACGAGCAGTACTTC. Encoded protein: CASSSRGSIYEQYF. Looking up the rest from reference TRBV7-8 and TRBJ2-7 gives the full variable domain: GAGVSQSPRYKVAKRGQDVALRCDPISGHVSLFWYQQALGQGPEFLTYFQNEAQLDKSGLPSDRFFAERPEGSVSTLKIQRTQQEDSAVYLCASSSRGSIYEQYFGPGTRLTVT.

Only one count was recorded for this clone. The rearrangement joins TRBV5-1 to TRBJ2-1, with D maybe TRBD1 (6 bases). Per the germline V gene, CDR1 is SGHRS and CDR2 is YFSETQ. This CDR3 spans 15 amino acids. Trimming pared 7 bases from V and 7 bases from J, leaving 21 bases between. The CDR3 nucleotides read TGCGCCAGCGCCGAGGATTTGGGGGCATGGAATGAGCAGTTCTTC. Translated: CASAEDLGAWNEQFF.

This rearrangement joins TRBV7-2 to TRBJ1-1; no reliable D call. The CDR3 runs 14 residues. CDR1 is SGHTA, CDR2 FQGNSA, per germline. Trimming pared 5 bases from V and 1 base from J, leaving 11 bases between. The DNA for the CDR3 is TGTGCCAGCAGCCTGGGGTTGCAGAACACTGAAGCTTTCTTT. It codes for CASSLGLQNTEAFF.

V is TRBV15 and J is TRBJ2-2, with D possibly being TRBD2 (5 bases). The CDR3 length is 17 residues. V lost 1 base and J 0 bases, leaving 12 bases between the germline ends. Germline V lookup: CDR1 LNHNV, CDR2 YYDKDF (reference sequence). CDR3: CATSRGPVGANTGELFF. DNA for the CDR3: TGTGCCACCAGCAGAGGCCCCGTCGGGGCGAACACCGGGGAGCTGTTTTTT.

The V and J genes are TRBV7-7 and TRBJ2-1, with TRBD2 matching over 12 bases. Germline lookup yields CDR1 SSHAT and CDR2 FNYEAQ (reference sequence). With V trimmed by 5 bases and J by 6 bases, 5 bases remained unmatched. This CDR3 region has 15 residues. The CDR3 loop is CASSLGLAGPNEQFF. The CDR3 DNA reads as TGTGCCAGCAGCCTAGGACTAGCGGGGCCCAATGAGCAGTTCTTC.

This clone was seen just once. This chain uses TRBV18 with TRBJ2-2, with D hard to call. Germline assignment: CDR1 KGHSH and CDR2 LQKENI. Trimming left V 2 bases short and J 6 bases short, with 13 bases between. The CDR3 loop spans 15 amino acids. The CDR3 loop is CASSPSIIWSGELFF. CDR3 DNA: TGTGCCAGCTCACCATCGATTATTTGGTCCGGGGAGCTGTTTTTT.